This T cell receptor (beta chain) was retrieved from a study of T-cell reconstitution after alpha-beta-depleted transplantation in children. Study outcomes and limitations: T cells produced anew were the main source of T-cell counts and diversity one year after transplant.

This clonotype appeared many times. Its antigen is currently unknown. CDR3 length: 14 amino acids. CDR1 is LGHDT and CDR2 is YNNKEL in the germline V gene (reference sequence). The V and J ends lost 0 bases and 6 bases respectively, with 12 bases between them. Using unique molecular identifiers, the investigators prepared the TCRbeta library. TCRdb re-analysed the PCR reads in MiXCR, keeping a single row per CDR3 protein. In the table there are 490,000 or so distinct CDR3 sequences, roughly a tenth of which are singletons. The source of this sequence is a child younger than 10 with inherited bone marrow failure, due to receive a stem cell transplant. V and J are TRBV3-1 and TRBJ2-7; D is possibly TRBD1 (6 bases). Sequencing used PBMCs, obtained before TCRalphabeta/CD19-depleted stem cell transplant. The CDR3 loop is CASSQESGAVEQYF. The CDR3 DNA reads TGTGCCAGCAGCCAAGAATCAGGGGCGGTCGAGCAGTACTTC.